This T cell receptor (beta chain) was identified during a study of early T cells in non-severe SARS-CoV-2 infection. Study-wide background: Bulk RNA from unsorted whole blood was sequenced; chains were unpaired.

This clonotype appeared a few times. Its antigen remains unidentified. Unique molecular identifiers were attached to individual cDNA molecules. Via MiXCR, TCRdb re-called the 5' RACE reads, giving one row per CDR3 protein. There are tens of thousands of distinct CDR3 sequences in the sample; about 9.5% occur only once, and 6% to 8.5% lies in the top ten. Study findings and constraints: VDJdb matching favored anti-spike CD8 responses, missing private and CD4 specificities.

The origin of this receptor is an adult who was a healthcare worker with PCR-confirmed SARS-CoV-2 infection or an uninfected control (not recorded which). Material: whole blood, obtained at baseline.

The CDR3 spells CASSQAKDGYTF. Here the CDR3 DNA reads TGTGCCAGCAGCCAAGCGAAGGATGGCTACACCTTC. The V and J genes are TRBV3-1 and TRBJ1-2; D gene uncertain. This CDR3 has 12 amino acids. V lost 1 base, J lost 6 bases, and 6 bases lay in between. The V gene's germline CDR1 is LGHDT and CDR2 YNNKEL (reference sequence).